This T cell receptor (beta chain) was recovered during a study of patients and donors after allogeneic stem cell transplantation. This clonotype was seen only a few times. The CDR3 has 10 residues. Trimming took off 4 bases at V and 2 bases at J, with 3 bases between the two ends. Germline CDR1 is DFQATT and CDR2 is SNEGSKA (reference sequence). TCRdb used MiXCR to reprocess the RT-PCR reads, holding one entry per CDR3 protein. The data contain roughly 880,000 distinct CDR3 sequences, roughly 18% of them singletons. The V gene is TRBV20-1, the J gene TRBJ2-7; D unclear. The source of this sequence is a human donor who was either an allogeneic HSCT recipient or a stem cell or donor lymphocyte infusion donor (not recorded which). It is not recorded whose cells these are; they may come from a transplant donor. Material for sequencing was blood, either unsorted or a sorted T cell fraction (not recorded which). DNA of the CDR3: TGCAGTGCTAAGGCCTACGAGCAGTACTTC. It codes for CSAKAYEQYF.